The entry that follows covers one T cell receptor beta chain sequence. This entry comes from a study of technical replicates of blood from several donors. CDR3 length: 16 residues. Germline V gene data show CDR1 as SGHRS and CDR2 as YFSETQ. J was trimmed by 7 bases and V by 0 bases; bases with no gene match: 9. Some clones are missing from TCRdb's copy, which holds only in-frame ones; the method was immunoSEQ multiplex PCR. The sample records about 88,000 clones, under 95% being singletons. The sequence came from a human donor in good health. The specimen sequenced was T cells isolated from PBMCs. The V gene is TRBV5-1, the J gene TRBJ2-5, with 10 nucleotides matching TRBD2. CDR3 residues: CASSLDPSGRMGTQYF. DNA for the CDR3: TGCGCCAGCAGCTTGGATCCTAGCGGGAGAATGGGGACCCAGTACTTC.